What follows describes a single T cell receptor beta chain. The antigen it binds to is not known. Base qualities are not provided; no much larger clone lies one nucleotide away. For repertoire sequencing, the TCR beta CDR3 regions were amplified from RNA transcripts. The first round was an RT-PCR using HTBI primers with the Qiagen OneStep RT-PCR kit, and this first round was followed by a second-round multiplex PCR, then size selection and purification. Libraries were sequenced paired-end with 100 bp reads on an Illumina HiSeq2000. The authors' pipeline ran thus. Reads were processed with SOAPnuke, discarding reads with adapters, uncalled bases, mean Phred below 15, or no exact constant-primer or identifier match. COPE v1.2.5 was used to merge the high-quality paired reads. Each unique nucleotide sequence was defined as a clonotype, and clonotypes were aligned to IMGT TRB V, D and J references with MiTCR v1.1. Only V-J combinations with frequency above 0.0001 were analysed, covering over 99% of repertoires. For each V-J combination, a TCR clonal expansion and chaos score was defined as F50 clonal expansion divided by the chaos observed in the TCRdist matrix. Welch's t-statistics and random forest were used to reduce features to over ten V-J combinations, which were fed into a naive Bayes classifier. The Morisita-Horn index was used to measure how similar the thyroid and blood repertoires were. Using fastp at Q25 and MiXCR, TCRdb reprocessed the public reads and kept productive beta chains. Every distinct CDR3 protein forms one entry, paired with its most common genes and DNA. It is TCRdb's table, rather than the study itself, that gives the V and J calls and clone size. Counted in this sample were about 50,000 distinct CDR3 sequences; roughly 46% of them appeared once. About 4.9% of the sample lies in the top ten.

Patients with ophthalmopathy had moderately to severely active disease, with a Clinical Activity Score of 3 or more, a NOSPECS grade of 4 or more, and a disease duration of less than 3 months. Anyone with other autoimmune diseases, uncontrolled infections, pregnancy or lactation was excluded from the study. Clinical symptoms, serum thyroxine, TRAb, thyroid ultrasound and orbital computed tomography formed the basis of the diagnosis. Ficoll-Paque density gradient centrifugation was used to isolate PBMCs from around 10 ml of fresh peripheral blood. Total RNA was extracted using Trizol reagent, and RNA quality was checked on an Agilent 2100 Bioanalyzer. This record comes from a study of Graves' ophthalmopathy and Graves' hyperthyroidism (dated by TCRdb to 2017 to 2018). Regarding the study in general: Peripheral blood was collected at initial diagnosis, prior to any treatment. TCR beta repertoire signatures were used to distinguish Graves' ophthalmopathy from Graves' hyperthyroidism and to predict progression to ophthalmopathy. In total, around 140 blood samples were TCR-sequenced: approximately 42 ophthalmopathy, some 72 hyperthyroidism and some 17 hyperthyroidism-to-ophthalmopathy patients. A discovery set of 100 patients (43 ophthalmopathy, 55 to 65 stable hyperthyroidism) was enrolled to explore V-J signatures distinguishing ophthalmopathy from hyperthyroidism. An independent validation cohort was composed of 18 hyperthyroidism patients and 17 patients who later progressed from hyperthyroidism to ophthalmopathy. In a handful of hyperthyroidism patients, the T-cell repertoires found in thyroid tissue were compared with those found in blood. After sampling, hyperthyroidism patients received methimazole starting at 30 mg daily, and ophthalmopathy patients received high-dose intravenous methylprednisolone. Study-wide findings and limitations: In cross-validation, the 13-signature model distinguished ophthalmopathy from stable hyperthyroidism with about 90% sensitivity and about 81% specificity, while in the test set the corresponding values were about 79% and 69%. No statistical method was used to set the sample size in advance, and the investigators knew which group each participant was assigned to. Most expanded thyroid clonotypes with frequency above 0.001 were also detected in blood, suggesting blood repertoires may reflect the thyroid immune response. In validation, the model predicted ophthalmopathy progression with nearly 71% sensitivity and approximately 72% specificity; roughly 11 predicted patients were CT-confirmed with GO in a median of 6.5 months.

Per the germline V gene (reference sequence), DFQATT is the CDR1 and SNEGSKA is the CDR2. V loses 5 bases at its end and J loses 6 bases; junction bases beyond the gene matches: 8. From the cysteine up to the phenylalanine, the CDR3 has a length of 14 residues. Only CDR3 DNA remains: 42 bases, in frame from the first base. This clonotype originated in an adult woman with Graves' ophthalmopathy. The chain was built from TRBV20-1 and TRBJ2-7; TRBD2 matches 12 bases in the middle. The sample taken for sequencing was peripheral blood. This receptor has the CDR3 CSAAPGLAGTEQYF. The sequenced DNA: TGCAGTGCTGCCCCCGGACTAGCGGGAACCGAGCAGTACTTC.